The rows below give T cell receptor beta chains drawn from one sample of a study of blood T cell repertoires in COVID-19. Repertoires were generated with immunoSEQ multiplex PCR, while TCRdb's copy carries only in-frame clones and drops some. The sample records about 280,000 clones, about nine tenths being singletons. The sample consisted of peripheral blood. Every receptor here comes from a woman aged 45-65 years who had recovered from COVID-19. Both conserved end residues are part of each CDR3. The D gene is left open where the match is weak. Where a row states a size, it is once, few, many or the class of an expanded clone; other rows omit it.

v_call	clone_size	d_call	j_call	cdr3_aa	cdr3_nt
TRBV7-2	.	TRBD2	TRBJ2-7	CASSPSGTSVYEQYF	TGTGCCAGCAGCCCCAGCGGGACTAGCGTCTACGAGCAGTACTTC
TRBV6-2/TRBV6-3	.	TRBD2	TRBJ2-5	CASSWRRGGAETQYF	TGTGCCAGCAGTTGGAGGCGGGGGGGCGCTGAGACCCAGTACTTC
TRBV27	.	TRBD1	TRBJ2-1	CASSPTAGTGYNEQFF	TGTGCCAGCAGCCCAACCGCCGGGACAGGGTACAATGAGCAGTTCTTC
TRBV15	many	TRBD1	TRBJ2-3	CATSREGMPGQGFLDTQYF	TGTGCCACCAGCAGGGAAGGAATGCCGGGACAGGGTTTCCTAGATACGCAGTATTTT
TRBV9	.	TRBD1	TRBJ2-1	CASSPLQGASEQFF	TGTGCCAGCAGCCCCCTACAGGGGGCGAGTGAGCAGTTCTTC
TRBV5-6	.	.	TRBJ1-2	CASSAVGGSYGYTF	TGTGCCAGCAGCGCCGTCGGGGGGAGCTATGGCTACACCTTC
TRBV19	.	TRBD2	TRBJ2-1	CASTQRGTSRPNEQFF	TGTGCCAGTACCCAAAGGGGGACTAGTCGACCCAATGAGCAGTTCTTC
TRBV3-1/TRBV3-2	.	.	TRBJ1-1	CASSQGISWTEAFF	TGTGCCAGCAGCCAAGGTATTAGTTGGACTGAAGCTTTCTTT
TRBV4-1	.	TRBD1	TRBJ1-2	CASSQDTRQGGYTF	TGCGCCAGCAGCCAAGATACCCGACAGGGCGGCTACACCTTC
TRBV11-2	.	TRBD2	TRBJ2-1	CASSSRSVAGGHLYNEQFF	TGTGCCAGCAGCTCCCGTTCCGTAGCGGGGGGCCATCTCTACAATGAGCAGTTCTTC
TRBV4-3	.	TRBD2	TRBJ2-3	CASSQEPSGASTDTQYF	TGCGCCAGCAGCCAAGAGCCTAGCGGGGCCAGTACAGATACGCAGTATTTT
TRBV7-2	many	TRBD1	TRBJ1-2	CASSFSGTGGVYGYTF	TGTGCCAGCAGCTTTTCCGGGACAGGGGGGGTCTATGGCTACACCTTC
TRBV6-4	.	.	TRBJ1-5	CASSDPEHRSSRVTQPQHF	TGTGCCAGCAGTGATCCCGAGCACCGTTCTTCTCGCGTCACTCAGCCCCAGCATTTT
TRBV5-4	.	TRBD2	TRBJ2-5	CASSPTSGMYQETQYF	TGTGCCAGCAGCCCGACTAGCGGAATGTACCAAGAGACCCAGTACTTC
TRBV28	.	TRBD2	TRBJ2-1	CASRPWGLAGLDEQFF	TGTGCCAGCAGGCCATGGGGGCTAGCGGGACTGGATGAGCAGTTCTTC
TRBV6-2/TRBV6-3	.	.	TRBJ1-5	CASSSRDQPQHF	TGTGCCAGCAGTTCCAGGGATCAGCCCCAGCATTTT
TRBV13	once	TRBD1	TRBJ1-2	CASSRDRGRFYGYTF	TGTGCCAGCAGCCGGGACAGGGGGAGATTCTATGGCTACACCTTC
TRBV6-1	.	TRBD1	TRBJ1-1	CASSDGQGPTPTLNTEAFF	TGTGCCAGCAGTGACGGACAGGGTCCGACACCTACTTTGAACACTGAAGCTTTCTTT
TRBV5-1	.	.	TRBJ2-7	CASSLATKRVRYEQYF	TGCGCCAGCAGCTTGGCCACCAAGCGGGTCCGCTACGAGCAGTACTTC
TRBV9	.	.	TRBJ2-7	CASSVATQGEQYF	TGTGCCAGCAGCGTAGCGACGCAGGGCGAGCAGTACTTC
TRBV18	.	TRBD1	TRBJ1-2	CASSQGTGGDGYTF	TGTGCCAGCTCGCAAGGGACAGGGGGTGATGGCTACACCTTC
TRBV6-5	once	.	TRBJ2-1	CASSYGSSYNEQFF	TGTGCCAGCAGTTACGGTAGCTCCTACAATGAGCAGTTCTTC
TRBV6-2/TRBV6-3	.	.	TRBJ1-1	CASSYSRDTEAFF	TGTGCCAGCAGTTATAGCAGAGACACTGAAGCTTTCTTT
TRBV9	.	.	TRBJ1-2	CASSVTGQANYGYTF	TGTGCCAGCAGCGTAACAGGTCAAGCTAACTATGGCTACACCTTC
TRBV5-1	.	TRBD2	TRBJ2-7	CASSTSGNSYEQYF	TGCGCCAGCAGCACCAGCGGGAACTCCTACGAGCAGTACTTC
TRBV19	.	TRBD1	TRBJ2-7	CASRGTGPHEQYF	TGTGCCAGTAGGGGGACAGGGCCCCACGAGCAGTACTTC
TRBV19	.	.	TRBJ1-1	CASSILRVGGTEAFF	TGTGCCAGTAGTATCTTAAGGGTAGGAGGCACTGAAGCTTTCTTT
TRBV6-6	.	.	TRBJ2-3	CASSRNRVFSTDTQYF	TGTGCCAGCAGTCGAAACAGGGTTTTTTCCACAGATACGCAGTATTTT
TRBV2	many	TRBD2	TRBJ2-7	CASSERAGLAGGASYEQYF	TGTGCCAGCAGTGAAAGGGCGGGGCTAGCGGGGGGTGCCTCCTACGAGCAGTACTTC
TRBV20-1	.	.	TRBJ2-7	CSARVTYEQYF	TGCAGTGCTAGAGTAACCTACGAGCAGTACTTC
TRBV28	.	.	TRBJ1-3	CASSLARGSASGNTIYF	TGTGCCAGCAGTTTAGCAAGGGGATCAGCCTCTGGAAACACCATATATTTT
TRBV4-3	few	.	TRBJ1-6	CASSQDSGPRRGSPLHF	TGCGCCAGCAGCCAAGATTCAGGGCCAAGGCGTGGTTCACCCCTCCACTTT
TRBV21-1	.	.	TRBJ2-5	CASSTVGQLQETQYF	TGTGCCAGCAGCACAGTAGGACAGCTCCAAGAGACCCAGTACTTC